This entry describes one TCR beta chain. Per the original methods: The assay estimated nucleated cells by amplifying reference gene primers. Clones were read by immunoSEQ multiplex PCR, and TCRdb kept only the in-frame ones, dropping some. The V and J calls and clone size are taken from that table; D and trimming were inferred from the DNA. The sample carries roughly 280,000 clones, 89% recorded once. The sample comes from a study of blood T cell repertoires in COVID-19. Background on the study: Samples representing acute and convalescent COVID-19 were sourced from the United States, Italy and Spain. PBMCs, B-cell-depleted T cells, or T cells provided the cDNA or gDNA that made up the material.

This CDR3 is built from 15 residues. Trimming removed 6 bases from V and 9 bases from J, with 21 bases in between. The germline gives CDR1 LNHDA, CDR2 SQIVND (reference sequence). The sample was peripheral blood. This TCR was sampled from a middle-aged man with acute or convalescent COVID-19. The chain has TRBV19 and TRBJ2-1, with D possibly TRBD1 on 7 matching bases. DNA of the CDR3: TGTGCCAGTAGCTCAAAGGAGGGGGCGGTGAGTGAGCAGTTCTTC. As protein: CASSSKEGAVSEQFF.